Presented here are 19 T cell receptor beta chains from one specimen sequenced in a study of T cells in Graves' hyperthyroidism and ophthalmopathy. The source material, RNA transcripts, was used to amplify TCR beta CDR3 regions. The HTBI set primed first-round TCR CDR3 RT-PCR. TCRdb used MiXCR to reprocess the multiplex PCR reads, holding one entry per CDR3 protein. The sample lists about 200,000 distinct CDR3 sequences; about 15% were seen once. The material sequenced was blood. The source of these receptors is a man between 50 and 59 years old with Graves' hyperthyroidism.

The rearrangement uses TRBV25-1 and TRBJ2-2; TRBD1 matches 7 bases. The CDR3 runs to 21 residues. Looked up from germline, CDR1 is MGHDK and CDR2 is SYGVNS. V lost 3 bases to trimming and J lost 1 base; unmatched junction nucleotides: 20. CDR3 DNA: TGTGCCAGCAGTGACGAAAAAATTAGAACCGGGACAGAGAGGAACACCGGGGAGCTGTTTTTT. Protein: CASSDEKIRTGTERNTGELFF.

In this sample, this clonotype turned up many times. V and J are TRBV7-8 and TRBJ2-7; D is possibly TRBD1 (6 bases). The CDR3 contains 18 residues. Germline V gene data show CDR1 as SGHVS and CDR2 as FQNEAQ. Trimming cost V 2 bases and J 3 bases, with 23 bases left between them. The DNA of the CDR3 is TGTGCCAGCAGCTTAACTACCCGACGGACAGTTTCTGGCTACGAGCAGTACTTC. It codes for CASSLTTRRTVSGYEQYF.

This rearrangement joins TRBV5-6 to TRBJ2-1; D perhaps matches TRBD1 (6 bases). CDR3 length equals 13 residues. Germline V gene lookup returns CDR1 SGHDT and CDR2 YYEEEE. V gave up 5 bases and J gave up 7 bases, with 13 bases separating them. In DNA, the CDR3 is TGTGCCAGCAGATATACAGGGTTTAATGAGCAGTTCTTC. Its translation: CASRYTGFNEQFF.

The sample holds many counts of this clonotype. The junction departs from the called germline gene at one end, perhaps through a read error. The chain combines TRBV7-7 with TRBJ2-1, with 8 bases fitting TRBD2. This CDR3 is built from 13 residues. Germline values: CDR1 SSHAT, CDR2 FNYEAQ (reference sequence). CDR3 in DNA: TGTGCTAGCAGCTTAGCGGGGCACAATGAGCAGTTCTTC. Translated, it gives CASSLAGHNEQFF.

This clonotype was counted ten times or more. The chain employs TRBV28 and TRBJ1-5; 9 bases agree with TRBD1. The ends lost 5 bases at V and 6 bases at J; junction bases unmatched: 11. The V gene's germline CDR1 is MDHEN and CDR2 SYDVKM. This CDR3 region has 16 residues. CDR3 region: CASSTQQGALSQPQHF. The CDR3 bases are TGTGCCAGCAGTACCCAACAGGGGGCATTGAGTCAGCCCCAGCATTTT. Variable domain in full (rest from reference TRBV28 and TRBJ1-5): DVKVTQSSRYLVKRTGEKVFLECVQDMDHENMFWYRQDPGLGLRLIYFSYDVKMKEKGDIPEGYSVSREKKERFSLILESASTNQTSMYLCASSTQQGALSQPQHFGDGTRLSIL.

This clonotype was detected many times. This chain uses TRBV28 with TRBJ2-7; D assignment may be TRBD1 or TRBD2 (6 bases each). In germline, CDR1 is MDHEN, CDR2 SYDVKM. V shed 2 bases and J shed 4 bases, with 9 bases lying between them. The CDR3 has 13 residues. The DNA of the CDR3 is TGTGCCAGCAGTTTAGGGGGGCGGTACGAGCAGTACTTC. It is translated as CASSLGGRYEQYF.

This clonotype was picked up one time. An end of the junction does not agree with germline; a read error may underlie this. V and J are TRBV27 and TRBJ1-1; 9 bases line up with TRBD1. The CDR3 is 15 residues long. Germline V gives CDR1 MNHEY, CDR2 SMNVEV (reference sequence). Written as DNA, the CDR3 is TGTGTCAGCAGTCCATTCAGGACAGGGGACACTGAAGCTTTCTTT. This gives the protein CVSSPFRTGDTEAFF.

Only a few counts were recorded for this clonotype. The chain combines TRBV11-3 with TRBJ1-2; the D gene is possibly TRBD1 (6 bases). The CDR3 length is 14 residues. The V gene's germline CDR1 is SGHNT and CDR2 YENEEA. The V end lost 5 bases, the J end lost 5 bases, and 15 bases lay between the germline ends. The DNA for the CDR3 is TGTGCCAGCAGCCGCCGGACAGAAGATTATGGCTACACCTTC. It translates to CASSRRTEDYGYTF.

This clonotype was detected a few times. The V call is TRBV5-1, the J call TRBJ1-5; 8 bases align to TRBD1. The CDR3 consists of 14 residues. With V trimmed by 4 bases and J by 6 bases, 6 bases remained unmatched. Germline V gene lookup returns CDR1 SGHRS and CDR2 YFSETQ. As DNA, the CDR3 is TGCGCCAGCAGCGACGGACAGGGTGGTCAGCCCCAGCATTTT. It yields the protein CASSDGQGGQPQHF.

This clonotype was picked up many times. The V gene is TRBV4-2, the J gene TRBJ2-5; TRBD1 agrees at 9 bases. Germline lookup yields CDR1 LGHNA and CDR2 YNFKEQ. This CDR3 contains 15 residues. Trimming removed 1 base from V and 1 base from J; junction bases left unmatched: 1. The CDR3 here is CASSQGDRVQETQYF. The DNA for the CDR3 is TGTGCCAGCAGCCAAGGGGACAGGGTCCAAGAGACCCAGTACTTC.

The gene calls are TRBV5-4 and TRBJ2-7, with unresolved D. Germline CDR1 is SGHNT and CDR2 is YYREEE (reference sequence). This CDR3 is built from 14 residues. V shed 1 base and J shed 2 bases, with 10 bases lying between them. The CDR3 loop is CASSLMDGTYEQYF. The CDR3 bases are TGTGCCAGCAGCTTGATGGACGGCACCTACGAGCAGTACTTC. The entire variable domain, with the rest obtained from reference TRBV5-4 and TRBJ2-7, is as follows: ETGVTQSPTHLIKTRGQQVTLRCSSQSGHNTVSWYQQALGQGPQFIFQYYREEENGRGNFPPRFSGLQFPNYSSELNVNALELDDSALYLCASSLMDGTYEQYFGPGTRLTVT.

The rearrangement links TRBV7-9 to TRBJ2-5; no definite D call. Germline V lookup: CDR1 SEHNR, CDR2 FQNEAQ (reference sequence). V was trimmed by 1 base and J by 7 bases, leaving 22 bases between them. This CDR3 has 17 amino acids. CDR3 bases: TGTGCCAGCAGCTTAGGAAATCCGGGCCCTATGTTGGGGACCCAGTACTTC. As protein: CASSLGNPGPMLGTQYF.

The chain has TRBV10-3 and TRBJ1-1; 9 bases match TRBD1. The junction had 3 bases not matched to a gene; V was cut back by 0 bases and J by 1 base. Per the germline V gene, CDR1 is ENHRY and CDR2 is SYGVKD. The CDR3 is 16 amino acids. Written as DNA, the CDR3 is TGTGCCATCAGTGAGTCGAGGACAGGGGCGAACACTGAAGCTTTCTTT. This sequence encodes CAISESRTGANTEAFF.

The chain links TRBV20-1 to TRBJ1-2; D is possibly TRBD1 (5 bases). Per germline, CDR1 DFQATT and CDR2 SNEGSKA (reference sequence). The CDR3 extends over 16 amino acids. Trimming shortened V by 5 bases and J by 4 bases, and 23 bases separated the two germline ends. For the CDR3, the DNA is TGCAGTGCTCCATCGGGTGGAGGGCGCGGGGGCTATGGCTACACCTTC. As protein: CSAPSGGGRGGYGYTF.

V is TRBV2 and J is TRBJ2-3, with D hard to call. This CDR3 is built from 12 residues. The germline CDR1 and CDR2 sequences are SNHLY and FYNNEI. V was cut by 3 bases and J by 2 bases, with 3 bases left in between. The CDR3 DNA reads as TGTGCCAGCAGTGACGACACAGATACGCAGTATTTT. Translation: CASSDDTDTQYF.

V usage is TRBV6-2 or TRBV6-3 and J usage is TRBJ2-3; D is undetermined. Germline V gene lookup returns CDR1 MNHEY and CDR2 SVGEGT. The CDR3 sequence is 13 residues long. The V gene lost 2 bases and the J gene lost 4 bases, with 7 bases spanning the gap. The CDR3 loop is CASSYVEADTQYF. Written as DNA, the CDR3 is TGTGCCAGCAGTTACGTGGAAGCAGATACGCAGTATTTT.

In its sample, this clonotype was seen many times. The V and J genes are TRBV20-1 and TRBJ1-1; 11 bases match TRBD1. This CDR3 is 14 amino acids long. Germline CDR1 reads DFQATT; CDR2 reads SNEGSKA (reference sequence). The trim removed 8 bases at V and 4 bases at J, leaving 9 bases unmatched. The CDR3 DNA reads TGCAGTCCACGGACAGGGGGCGCAGGCACTGAAGCTTTCTTT. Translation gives CSPRTGGAGTEAFF.

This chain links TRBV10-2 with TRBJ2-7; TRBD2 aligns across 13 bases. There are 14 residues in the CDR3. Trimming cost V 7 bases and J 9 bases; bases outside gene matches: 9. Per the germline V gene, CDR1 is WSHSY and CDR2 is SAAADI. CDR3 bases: TGCGCCAGCAAACGGACTAGCGGGAGTAGCGGGCAGTACTTC. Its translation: CASKRTSGSSGQYF.

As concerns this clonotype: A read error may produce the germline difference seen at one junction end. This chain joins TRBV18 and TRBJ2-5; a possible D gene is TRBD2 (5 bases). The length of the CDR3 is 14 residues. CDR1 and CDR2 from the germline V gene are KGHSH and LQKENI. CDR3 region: CASPPSTTQETQYF. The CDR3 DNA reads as TGTGCCAGCCCACCTAGCACCACCCAAGAGACCCAGTACTTC.